The rows below give T cell receptor beta chains drawn from one sample of a study of vaccination and CD4 T cells after COVID-19. MiXCR, applied by TCRdb to the PCR reads, yields one record per CDR3 protein. The repertoire holds under 25,000 distinct CDR3 sequences, with roughly 50% as singletons. No antigen is known for these receptors. Sequencing was carried out using CD4+ T cells from blood, cultured in vitro. The origin of the receptors is a human donor who had recovered from COVID-19. Each CDR3 is given with its conserved first and last residue. A D gene is named only where the DNA matches it firmly. Clone size is stated in some rows and not others, as once, few, many or a class when expanded.

J: TRBJ1-2
D: NA
V: TRBV28
size: NA
CDR3: CASSLNGYTF
DNA: TGTGCCAGCAGCCTAAATGGCTACACCTTC

J: TRBJ2-1
D: TRBD1
V: TRBV7-9
size: once
CDR3: CASSPTGGPYNEQFF
DNA: TGTGCCAGCAGCCCGACAGGGGGACCCTACAATGAGCAGTTCTTC

J: TRBJ2-7
D: TRBD2
V: TRBV11-2
size: NA
CDR3: CACSGRAYEQYF
DNA: TGTGCCTGCAGCGGGAGGGCCTACGAGCAGTACTTC

J: TRBJ1-1
D: NA
V: TRBV6-1
size: NA
CDR3: CASRETVRAFF
DNA: TGTGCCAGCAGGGAGACAGTCAGGGCTTTCTTT

J: TRBJ2-1
D: NA
V: TRBV27
size: NA
CDR3: CASSFLVEGAGEQFF
DNA: TGTGCCAGCAGTTTCCTGGTGGAGGGGGCCGGGGAGCAGTTCTTC

J: TRBJ2-5
D: NA
V: TRBV6-2/TRBV6-3
size: NA
CDR3: CASSYSKRETQYF
DNA: TGTGCCAGCAGTTACTCGAAACGGGAGACCCAGTACTTC

J: TRBJ1-6
D: NA
V: TRBV20-1
size: once
CDR3: CSASPSGRFNSPLHF
DNA: TGCAGTGCTAGCCCCTCGGGACGGTTCAATTCACCCCTCCACTTT

J: TRBJ1-1
D: TRBD1
V: TRBV20-1
size: few
CDR3: CSAPGGGGGWAFF
DNA: TGCAGTGCTCCAGGGGGAGGGGGCGGTTGGGCTTTCTTT

J: TRBJ1-1
D: NA
V: TRBV6-1
size: few
CDR3: CASSDGGLGTSRAFF
DNA: TGTGCCAGCAGTGATGGGGGCCTCGGGACGTCAAGGGCTTTCTTT

J: TRBJ2-7
D: NA
V: TRBV25-1
size: few
CDR3: CASSEPAGDGYEQYF
DNA: TGTGCCAGCAGTGAACCGGCAGGGGACGGATACGAGCAGTACTTC

J: TRBJ1-5
D: NA
V: TRBV18
size: NA
CDR3: CASSPQGDSNQPQHF
DNA: TGTGCCAGCTCCCCACAGGGAGATAGCAATCAGCCCCAGCATTTT

J: TRBJ1-1
D: NA
V: TRBV10-2
size: NA
CDR3: CAVGVENTEAFF
DNA: TGCGCCGTCGGGGTAGAGAACACTGAAGCTTTCTTT

J: TRBJ1-1
D: NA
V: TRBV6-4
size: few
CDR3: CASSYQGGTEAFF
DNA: TGTGCCAGCAGTTATCAGGGTGGAACTGAAGCTTTCTTT

J: TRBJ1-5
D: NA
V: TRBV2
size: NA
CDR3: CASTVWGSNQPQHF
DNA: TGTGCCAGCACAGTATGGGGAAGCAATCAGCCCCAGCATTTT

J: TRBJ2-3
D: TRBD2
V: TRBV5-1
size: NA
CDR3: CASSLGLAGMQYF
DNA: TGCGCCAGCAGCTTGGGACTAGCGGGAATGCAGTATTTT

J: TRBJ2-7
D: NA
V: TRBV7-9
size: few
CDR3: CASSLRSGGDGEQYF
DNA: TGTGCCAGCAGCTTACGTTCGGGCGGGGATGGCGAGCAGTACTTC

J: TRBJ1-6
D: NA
V: TRBV30
size: NA
CDR3: CAWSVWGSPLHF
DNA: TGTGCCTGGAGTGTATGGGGTTCACCCCTCCACTTT

J: TRBJ1-1
D: NA
V: TRBV6-5
size: few
CDR3: CASSLTWDTRPNTEAFF
DNA: TGTGCCAGCAGTTTAACGTGGGACACCCGACCGAACACTGAAGCTTTCTTT

J: TRBJ1-5
D: NA
V: TRBV28
size: NA
CDR3: CASSSFTHTDSNQPQHF
DNA: TGTGCCAGCAGTTCCTTCACCCACACGGATAGCAATCAGCCCCAGCATTTT

J: TRBJ2-4
D: TRBD1
V: TRBV6-1
size: NA
CDR3: CASSDAGTGNIQYF
DNA: TGTGCCAGCAGTGACGCCGGGACAGGCAACATTCAGTACTTC

J: TRBJ2-7
D: NA
V: TRBV5-1
size: NA
CDR3: CASSLGARGGYEQYF
DNA: TGCGCCAGCAGCTTGGGGGCCAGAGGGGGATACGAGCAGTACTTC

J: TRBJ1-6
D: NA
V: TRBV20-1
size: NA
CDR3: CSARERWDSPLHF
DNA: TGCAGTGCTAGAGAAAGGTGGGATTCACCCCTCCACTTT

J: TRBJ2-5
D: NA
V: TRBV5-1
size: few
CDR3: CASSSPEGLETQYF
DNA: TGCGCCAGCAGCTCCCCGGAGGGACTAGAGACCCAGTACTTC

J: TRBJ1-2
D: NA
V: TRBV25-1
size: NA
CDR3: CASSEPQDAYGYTF
DNA: TGTGCCAGCAGTGAACCGCAGGATGCCTATGGCTACACCTTC

J: TRBJ1-5
D: NA
V: TRBV6-1
size: NA
CDR3: CASSRDGHQPQHF
DNA: TGTGCCAGCAGCCGGGACGGGCATCAGCCCCAGCATTTT

J: TRBJ1-5
D: NA
V: TRBV6-1
size: NA
CDR3: CASRGYGYQPQHF
DNA: TGTGCCAGCAGGGGCTATGGATATCAGCCCCAGCATTTT

J: TRBJ1-2
D: NA
V: TRBV12-3/TRBV12-4
size: NA
CDR3: CASSLDLFGYTF
DNA: TGTGCCAGCAGTTTGGATCTGTTCGGCTACACCTTC

J: TRBJ1-1
D: TRBD1
V: TRBV7-2
size: once
CDR3: CASSYRDSPEAFF
DNA: TGTGCCAGCAGCTACCGGGACAGCCCTGAAGCTTTCTTT

J: TRBJ1-1
D: NA
V: TRBV7-9
size: few
CDR3: CASSPSPYRVNTEAFF
DNA: TGTGCCAGCAGCCCAAGCCCTTACAGGGTGAACACTGAAGCTTTCTTT

J: TRBJ2-7
D: NA
V: TRBV7-2
size: NA
CDR3: CASTPTLLGAEQYF
DNA: TGTGCCAGCACCCCTACCCTCCTGGGGGCCGAGCAGTACTTC

J: TRBJ2-7
D: NA
V: TRBV27
size: NA
CDR3: CASSWGNRYEQYF
DNA: TGTGCCAGCAGTTGGGGGAATCGCTACGAGCAGTACTTC

J: TRBJ2-1
D: TRBD2
V: TRBV2
size: NA
CDR3: CASSGFGRERDNEQFF
DNA: TGTGCCAGCAGTGGCTTTGGGCGGGAGCGGGACAATGAGCAGTTCTTC

J: TRBJ1-1
D: TRBD1
V: TRBV28
size: NA
CDR3: CASSPGDRGRAFF
DNA: TGTGCCAGCAGTCCGGGGGACAGGGGTCGAGCTTTCTTT